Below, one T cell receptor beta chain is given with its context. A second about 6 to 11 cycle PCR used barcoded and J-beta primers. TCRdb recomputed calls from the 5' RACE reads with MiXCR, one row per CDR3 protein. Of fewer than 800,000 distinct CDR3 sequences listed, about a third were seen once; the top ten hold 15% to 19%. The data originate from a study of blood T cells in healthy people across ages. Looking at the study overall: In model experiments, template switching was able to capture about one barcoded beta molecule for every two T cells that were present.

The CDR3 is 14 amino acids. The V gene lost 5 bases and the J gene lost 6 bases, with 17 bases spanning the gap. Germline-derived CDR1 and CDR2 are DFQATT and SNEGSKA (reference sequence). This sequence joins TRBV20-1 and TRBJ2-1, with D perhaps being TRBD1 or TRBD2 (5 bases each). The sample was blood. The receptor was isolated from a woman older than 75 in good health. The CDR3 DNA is TGCAGTGCTCGCCGGGACCCACCGGGCAATGAGCAGTTCTTC. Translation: CSARRDPPGNEQFF.